Below, 13 T cell receptor beta chains from the same sample are listed, as sequenced in a study of control samples from healthy donors and cancer patients. Generated by immunoSEQ multiplex PCR, the TCRdb table keeps only in-frame clones and is missing some. The table includes approximately 69,000 clones, roughly 87% detected once. The sequenced material came from PBMCs. Receptor source: a man in his fifties or sixties with colorectal cancer.

This chain links TRBV11-2 with TRBJ2-1; D is unclear. V was trimmed by 0 bases and J by 0 bases, leaving 15 bases between them. The CDR3 is 18 amino acids. Germline CDR1 is SGHAT and CDR2 is FQNNGV. The chain's CDR3 is CASSLDRGFFSSYNEQFF. The CDR3 DNA reads TGTGCCAGCAGCTTAGATCGAGGCTTCTTTAGCTCCTACAATGAGCAGTTCTTC.

This clone was detected only a few times. The rearrangement uses TRBV23-1 and TRBJ2-1; TRBD2 agrees at 7 bases. TRBV23-1 falls under the ORF class, with uncertain function. V shed 4 bases, J shed 2 bases, and the junction held 5 bases outside the gene matches. The CDR3 is 15 residues long. The CDR3 DNA sequence: TGCGCCAGCAGTCGTCGGCGGGAGACCTACAATGAGCAGTTCTTC. The encoded protein is CASSRRRETYNEQFF.

This clone appeared once. V gene TRBV5-6 combines with J gene TRBJ1-1, with D hard to call. V was cut by 2 bases and J by 6 bases, with 17 bases left in between. The V gene's germline CDR1 is SGHDT and CDR2 YYEEEE. This CDR3 is built from 15 residues. The DNA for the CDR3 is TGTGCCAGCAGCTTCGAGGCGGTTAGGAGCGCTGAAGCTTTCTTT. Its protein product is CASSFEAVRSAEAFF.

The chain links TRBV11-2 to TRBJ2-5, with TRBD1 matching 8 bases. Germline V gives CDR1 SGHAT, CDR2 FQNNGV. Trimming took 5 bases from V and 5 from J; bases not matched to a gene: 10. This CDR3 spans 15 amino acids. The CDR3 spells CASSTTTGVGETQYF. The DNA for the CDR3 is TGTGCCAGCAGCACAACGACAGGGGTTGGGGAGACCCAGTACTTC.

V gene TRBV6-1 combines with J gene TRBJ2-7; 8 bases match TRBD1. The CDR3 runs 16 residues. The germline V gene encodes CDR1 MNHNS and CDR2 SASEGT. V was clipped by 1 base and J by 7 bases; unmatched bases: 12. DNA for the CDR3: TGTGCCAGCAGTGAAGTGACAGGGGCCCCCTTGGGGGAGCAGTACTTC. Translating it yields CASSEVTGAPLGEQYF.

CDR3 loop: CASSLGRRSYEQYF. The DNA for the CDR3 is TGTGCCAGCAGTTTAGGCCGAAGGAGCTACGAGCAGTACTTC. This chain joins TRBV28 and TRBJ2-7; D is unresolved. V lost 2 bases, J lost 3 bases, and 11 bases lay in between. The germline V gene encodes CDR1 MDHEN and CDR2 SYDVKM. CDR3 size: 14 residues. The whole variable domain, filled in from reference TRBV28 and TRBJ2-7, reads DVKVTQSSRYLVKRTGEKVFLECVQDMDHENMFWYRQDPGLGLRLIYFSYDVKMKEKGDIPEGYSVSREKKERFSLILESASTNQTSMYLCASSLGRRSYEQYFGPGTRLTVT.

The rearrangement links TRBV4-1 to TRBJ1-2, with D unresolved. Per the germline V gene, CDR1 is MGHRA and CDR2 is YSYEKL. The CDR3 runs 15 residues. Trimming cost V 0 bases and J 6 bases, with 14 bases left between them. The CDR3 here is CASSQDMAADHGYTF. The CDR3 DNA is TGCGCCAGCAGCCAAGATATGGCAGCGGACCATGGCTACACCTTC.

This chain links TRBV5-6 with TRBJ2-5; tentative D call: TRBD1 (6 bases). CDR1 is SGHDT, CDR2 YYEEEE, per germline. V was shortened by 4 bases and J by 5 bases, with 12 bases between the two germline ends. The CDR3 runs 13 residues. CDR3 loop: CASSPGQWETQYF. The CDR3, as DNA: TGTGCCAGCAGCCCGGGACAATGGGAGACCCAGTACTTC. Variable domain in full (rest from reference TRBV5-6 and TRBJ2-5): DAGVTQSPTHLIKTRGQQVTLRCSPKSGHDTVSWYQQALGQGPQFIFQYYEEEERQRGNFPDRFSGHQFPNYSSELNVNALLLGDSALYLCASSPGQWETQYFGPGTRLLVL.

A note on this clone: Other DNA sequences in the same sample also yield this CDR3. This chain joins TRBV29-1 and TRBJ2-5; 7 nucleotides line up with TRBD2. Trimming removed 1 base from V and 7 bases from J; junction bases left unmatched: 15. Germline CDR1 is SQVTM and CDR2 is ANQGSEA. CDR3 size: 16 residues. CDR3 bases: TGCAGCGTTGAAGGGCCGTTCGGAGCGGGGCCCGGGACCCAGTACTTC. Translation: CSVEGPFGAGPGTQYF.

This clone has a single count. This chain's CDR3 is CASSPGGSGDNEQFF. CDR3 sequence (DNA): TGTGCCAGCAGCCCGGGGGGTAGTGGCGACAATGAGCAGTTCTTC. The chain uses TRBV11-1 and TRBJ2-1, with 7 bases matching TRBD2. Per the germline V gene, CDR1 is SGHAT and CDR2 is FQDESV (reference sequence). With V trimmed by 5 bases and J by 5 bases, 9 bases remained unmatched. This CDR3 comprises 15 residues.

This clone is a singleton in its sample. The V and J genes are TRBV4-2 and TRBJ2-3, with D perhaps matching TRBD2 (7 bases). CDR1 is LGHNA, CDR2 YNFKEQ, per germline. V lost 2 bases, J lost 1 base, and 13 bases lay in between. The CDR3 length is 16 residues. The CDR3: CASSQRGAGGTDTQYF. DNA for the CDR3: TGTGCCAGCAGCCAAAGGGGGGCGGGGGGCACAGATACGCAGTATTTT.

The gene calls are TRBV19 and TRBJ2-1; no reliable D call. CDR3 length equals 13 residues. Germline CDR1 LNHDA, CDR2 SQIVND (reference sequence). V gave up 4 bases and J gave up 4 bases, with 8 bases separating them. CDR3 sequence reads: CASSRLLYNEQFF. CDR3 nucleotides: TGTGCCAGTAGTAGGTTATTATACAATGAGCAGTTCTTC.

Of note for this clone: Other DNA sequences in the same sample also yield this CDR3. This chain connects TRBV19 to TRBJ2-7, with 11 bases aligning to TRBD1. V shed 9 bases, J shed 7 bases, and the junction held 11 bases outside the gene matches. CDR3 length equals 14 residues. Germline V gene sequence: CDR1 LNHDA, CDR2 SQIVND (reference sequence). The CDR3 region has the DNA TGTGCCAGCCGGGAGTGGGGACAGGGGGGGGAGCAGTACTTC. As protein: CASREWGQGGEQYF.